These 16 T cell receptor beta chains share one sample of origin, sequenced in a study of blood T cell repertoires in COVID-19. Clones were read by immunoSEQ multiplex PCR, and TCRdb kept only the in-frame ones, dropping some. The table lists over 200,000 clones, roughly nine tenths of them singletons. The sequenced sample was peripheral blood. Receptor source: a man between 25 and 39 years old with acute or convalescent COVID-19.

CDR3 DNA sequence: TGTGCCAGCTCACCACCAAGTCAGGGGGTCTACAATGAGCAGTTCTTC. Its protein is CASSPPSQGVYNEQFF. The V gene is TRBV18, the J gene TRBJ2-1; TRBD1 agrees at 7 bases. The length of the CDR3 is 16 residues. Trimming cost V 0 bases and J 3 bases; bases outside gene matches: 5. Germline V gene data show CDR1 as KGHSH and CDR2 as LQKENI.

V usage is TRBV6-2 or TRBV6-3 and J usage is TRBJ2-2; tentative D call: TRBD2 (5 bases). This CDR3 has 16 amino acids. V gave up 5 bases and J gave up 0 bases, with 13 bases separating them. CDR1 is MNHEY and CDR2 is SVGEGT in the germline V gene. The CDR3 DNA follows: TGTGCCAGCAGTACCCCCTACGGGGCGAACACCGGGGAGCTGTTTTTT. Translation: CASSTPYGANTGELFF.

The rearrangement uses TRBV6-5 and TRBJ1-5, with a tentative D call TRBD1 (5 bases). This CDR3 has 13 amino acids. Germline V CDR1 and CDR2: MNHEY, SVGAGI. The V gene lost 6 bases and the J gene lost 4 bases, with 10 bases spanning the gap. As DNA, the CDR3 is TGTGCCAGCAGCGCACAGGAGAATCAGCCCCAGCATTTT. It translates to CASSAQENQPQHF.

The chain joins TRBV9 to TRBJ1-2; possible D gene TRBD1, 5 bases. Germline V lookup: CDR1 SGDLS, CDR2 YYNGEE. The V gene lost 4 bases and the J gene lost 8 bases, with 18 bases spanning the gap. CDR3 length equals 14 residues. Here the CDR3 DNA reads TGTGCCAGCAGCCACGAGGGACTGAAAAGGGGCTACACCTTC. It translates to CASSHEGLKRGYTF.

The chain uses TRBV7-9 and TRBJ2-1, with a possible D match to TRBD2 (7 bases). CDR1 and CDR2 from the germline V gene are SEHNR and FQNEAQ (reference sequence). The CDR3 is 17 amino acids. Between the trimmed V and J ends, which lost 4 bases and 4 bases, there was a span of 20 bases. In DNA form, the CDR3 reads TGTGCCAGCAGCTCTAATCGGGGGGCGGCCCTGTACAATGAGCAGTTCTTC. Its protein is CASSSNRGAALYNEQFF.

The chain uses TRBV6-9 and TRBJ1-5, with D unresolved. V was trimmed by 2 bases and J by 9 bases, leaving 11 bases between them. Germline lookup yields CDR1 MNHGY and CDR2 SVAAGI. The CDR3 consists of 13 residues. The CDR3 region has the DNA TGTGCCAGCAGTTATATGAGGAGTACGCCCCAGCATTTT. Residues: CASSYMRSTPQHF.

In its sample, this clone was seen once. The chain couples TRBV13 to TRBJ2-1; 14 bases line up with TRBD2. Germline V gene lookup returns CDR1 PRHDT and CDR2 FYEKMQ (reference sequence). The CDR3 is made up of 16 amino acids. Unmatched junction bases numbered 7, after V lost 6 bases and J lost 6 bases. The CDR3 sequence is CASSPPGTSGGNEQFF. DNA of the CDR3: TGTGCCAGCAGTCCACCGGGGACTAGCGGGGGCAATGAGCAGTTCTTC. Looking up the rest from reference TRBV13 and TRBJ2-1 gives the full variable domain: AAGVIQSPRHLIKEKRETATLKCYPIPRHDTVYWYQQGPGQDPQFLISFYEKMQSDKGSIPDRFSAQQFSDYHSELNMSSLELGDSALYFCASSPPGTSGGNEQFFGPGTRLTVL.

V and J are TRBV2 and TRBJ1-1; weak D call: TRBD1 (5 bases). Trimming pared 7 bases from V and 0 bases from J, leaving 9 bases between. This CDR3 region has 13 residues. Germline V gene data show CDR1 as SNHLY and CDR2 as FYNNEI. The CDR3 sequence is CASKQALNTEAFF. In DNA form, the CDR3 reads TGTGCCAGCAAACAGGCGTTGAACACTGAAGCTTTCTTT.

This chain's CDR3 is CASSQPAHRAGNTIYF. The CDR3, as DNA: TGCGCCAGCAGCCAACCCGCCCACCGGGCTGGAAACACCATATATTTT. The chain carries TRBV4-1 and TRBJ1-3, with no clear D. The CDR3 runs 16 residues. V lost 2 bases and J 2 bases, leaving 13 bases between the germline ends. CDR1 and CDR2 from the germline V gene are MGHRA and YSYEKL.

In DNA form, the CDR3 reads TGTGCCAGCACCCTACTAGACTTGACCTACAATGAGCAGTTCTTC. Amino acid sequence: CASTLLDLTYNEQFF. The genes are TRBV5-4 and TRBJ2-1; a weak D match, TRBD2 (5 bases). Trimming stripped 6 bases from V and 2 bases from J, with 15 bases between. CDR1 and CDR2 from the germline V gene are SGHNT and YYREEE (reference sequence). There are 15 residues in the CDR3.

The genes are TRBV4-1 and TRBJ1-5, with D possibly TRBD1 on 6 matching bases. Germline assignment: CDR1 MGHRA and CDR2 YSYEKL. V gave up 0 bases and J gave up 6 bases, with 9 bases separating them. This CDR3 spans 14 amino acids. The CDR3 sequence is CASSQDRGLQPQHF. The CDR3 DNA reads TGCGCCAGCAGCCAAGACAGGGGTCTTCAGCCCCAGCATTTT.

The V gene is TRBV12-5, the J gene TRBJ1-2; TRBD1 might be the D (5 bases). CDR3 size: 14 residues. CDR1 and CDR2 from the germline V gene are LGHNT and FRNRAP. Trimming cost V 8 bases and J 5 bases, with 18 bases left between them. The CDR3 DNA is TGTGCTAGTTCCCGGGGGGACCCTTTGTATGGCTACACCTTC. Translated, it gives CASSRGDPLYGYTF. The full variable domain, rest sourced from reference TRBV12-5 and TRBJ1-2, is DARVTQTPRHKVTEMGQEVTMRCQPILGHNTVFWYRQTMMQGLELLAYFRNRAPLDDSGMPKDRFSAEMPDATLATLKIQPSEPRDSAVYFCASSRGDPLYGYTFGSGTRLTVV.

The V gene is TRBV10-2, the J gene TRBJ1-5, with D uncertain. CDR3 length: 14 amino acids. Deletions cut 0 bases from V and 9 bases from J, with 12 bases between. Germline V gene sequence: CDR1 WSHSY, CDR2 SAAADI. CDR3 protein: CASSESEGSWPQHF. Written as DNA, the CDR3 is TGCGCCAGCAGTGAGTCCGAGGGATCGTGGCCCCAGCATTTT.

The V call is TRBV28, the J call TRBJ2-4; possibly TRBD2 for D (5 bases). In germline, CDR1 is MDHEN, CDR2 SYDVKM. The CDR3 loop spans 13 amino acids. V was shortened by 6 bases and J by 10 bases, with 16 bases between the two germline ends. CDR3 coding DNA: TGTGCCAGCAGCCGCGGTCAAGGCGGGATTCAGTACTTC. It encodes CASSRGQGGIQYF.

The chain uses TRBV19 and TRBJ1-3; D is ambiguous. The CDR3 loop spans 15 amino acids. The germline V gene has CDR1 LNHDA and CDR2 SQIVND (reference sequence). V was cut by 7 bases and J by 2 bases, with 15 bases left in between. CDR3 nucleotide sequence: TGTGCCAGTACCCAAAAAGAGAGGGCTGGAAACACCATATATTTT. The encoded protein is CASTQKERAGNTIYF.

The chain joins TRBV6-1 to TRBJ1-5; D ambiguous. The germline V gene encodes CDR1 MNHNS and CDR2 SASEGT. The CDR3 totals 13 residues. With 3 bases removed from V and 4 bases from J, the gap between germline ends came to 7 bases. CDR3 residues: CASSEHRNQPQHF. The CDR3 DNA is TGTGCCAGCAGTGAGCACAGAAATCAGCCCCAGCATTTT.